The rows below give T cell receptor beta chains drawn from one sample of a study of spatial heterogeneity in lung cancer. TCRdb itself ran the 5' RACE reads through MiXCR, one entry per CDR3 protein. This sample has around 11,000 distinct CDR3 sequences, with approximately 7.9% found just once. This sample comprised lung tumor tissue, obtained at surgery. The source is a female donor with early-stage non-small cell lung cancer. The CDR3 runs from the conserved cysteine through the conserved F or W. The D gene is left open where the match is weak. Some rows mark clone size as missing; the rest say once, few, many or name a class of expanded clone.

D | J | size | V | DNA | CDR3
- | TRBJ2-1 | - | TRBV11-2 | TGTGCCAGCAGCCCCAAGACAGGGAGGCACAATGAGCAGTTCTTC | CASSPKTGRHNEQFF
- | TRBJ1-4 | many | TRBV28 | TGTGCCAGCAGTTCGGGACGGACCGATGAAAAACTGTTTTTT | CASSSGRTDEKLFF
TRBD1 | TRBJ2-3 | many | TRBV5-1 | TGCGCCAGCAGCTTGGGGACAGGAGGCCGGGATACGCAGTATTTT | CASSLGTGGRDTQYF
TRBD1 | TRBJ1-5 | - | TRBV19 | TGTGCCAGTAGGCATACCGGGACAGGGGTCAATCAGCCCCAGCATTTT | CASRHTGTGVNQPQHF
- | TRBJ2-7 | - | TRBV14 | TGTGCCAGCAGCCAAGATTTTATAGCCTTTGCCTACGAGCAGTACTTC | CASSQDFIAFAYEQYF
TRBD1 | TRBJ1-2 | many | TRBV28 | TGTGCCAGCAGTTTTAGTCTTGTGGGACAGGGGAATGGCTACACCTTC | CASSFSLVGQGNGYTF
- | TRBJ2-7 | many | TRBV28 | TGTGCCAGCAGTTTGCAGCTACCCTACGAGCAGTACTTC | CASSLQLPYEQYF
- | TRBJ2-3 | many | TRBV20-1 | TGCAGTGCTCTCCGGGCGGGGGATACGCAGTATTTT | CSALRAGDTQYF
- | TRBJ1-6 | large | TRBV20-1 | TGCAGTGCTATAGATCGGCATAATTCACCCCTCCACTTT | CSAIDRHNSPLHF
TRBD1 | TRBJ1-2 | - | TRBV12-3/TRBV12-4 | TGTGCCAGCAATCCGGGACAGGGTTTAGGCTACACCTTC | CASNPGQGLGYTF
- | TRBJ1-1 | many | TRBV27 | TGTGCCAGCATTCCCTGGGGGGGCGCTTATATGAACACTGAAGCTTTCTTT | CASIPWGGAYMNTEAFF
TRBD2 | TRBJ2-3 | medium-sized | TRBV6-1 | TGTGCCAGCAGTGAACTAGCGGGGGGGCCAGATACGCAGTATTTT | CASSELAGGPDTQYF
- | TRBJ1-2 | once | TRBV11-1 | TGTGCCAGCAGCTTATCCCGACAGCCCAACTATGGCTACACCTTC | CASSLSRQPNYGYTF
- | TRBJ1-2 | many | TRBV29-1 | TGCAGCTGCGTTGCGTCTGGGATCTACACCTTC | CSCVASGIYTF
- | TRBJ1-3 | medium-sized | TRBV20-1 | TGCAGTGCCCTCGACCGTTCCTCTGGAAACACCATATATTTT | CSALDRSSGNTIYF
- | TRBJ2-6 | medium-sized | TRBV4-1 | TGCGCCAGCAGCCCATCTGGGGCCAACGTCCTGACTTTC | CASSPSGANVLTF
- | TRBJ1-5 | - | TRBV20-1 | TGCAGTGCTAGTCCGGGGATCGAGCCCCAGCATTTT | CSASPGIEPQHF
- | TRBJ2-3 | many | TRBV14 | TGTGCCAGCAGCCAAGATTGGAGTTCCCCAGATACGCAGTATTTT | CASSQDWSSPDTQYF
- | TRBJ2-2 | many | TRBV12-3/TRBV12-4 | TGTGCCAGCAGTCAAGACTTAATGCCGGGGACGGAGCTGTTTTTT | CASSQDLMPGTELFF
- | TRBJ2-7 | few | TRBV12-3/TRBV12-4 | TGTGCCAGCAGTCCTCTTGGGACGGCCCAGTACTTC | CASSPLGTAQYF
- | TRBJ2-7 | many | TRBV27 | TGTGCCAGCAGTCCAACGGGACCTTACGAGCAGTACTTC | CASSPTGPYEQYF
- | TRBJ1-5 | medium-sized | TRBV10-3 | TGTGCCATCAGTGATCAGGGATCCAGTCAGCCCCAGCATTTT | CAISDQGSSQPQHF
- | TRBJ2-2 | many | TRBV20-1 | TGCAGTGCTAGAGATCTCAGTCGGGGCGGGGAGCTGTTTTTT | CSARDLSRGGELFF
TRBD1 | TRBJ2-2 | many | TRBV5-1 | TGCGCCAGCAGCCCCCGGACAGGGGGGAACACCGGGGAGCTGTTTTTT | CASSPRTGGNTGELFF
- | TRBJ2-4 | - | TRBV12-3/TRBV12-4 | TGTGCCAGCAGTTCCCTAGACTACGCGATAAAAAACATTCAGTACTTC | CASSSLDYAIKNIQYF
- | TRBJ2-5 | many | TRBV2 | TGTGCCAGCAATAGCCGGCGACCCCAAGAGACCCAGTACTTC | CASNSRRPQETQYF
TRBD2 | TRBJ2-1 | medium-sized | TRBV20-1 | TGCAGTGCTAGAGAACTAGCGGGGGAGCAGTTCTTC | CSARELAGEQFF
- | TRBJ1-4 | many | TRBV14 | TGTGCCAGCAGCCCAGGAAACCTTAATGAAAAACTGTTTTTT | CASSPGNLNEKLFF
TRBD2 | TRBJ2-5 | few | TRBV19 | TGTGCCAGTAGTGGGGGGGTAAAAGAGACCCAGTACTTC | CASSGGVKETQYF
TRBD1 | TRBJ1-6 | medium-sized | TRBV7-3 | TGTGCCAGCAGCTTTGGGACAGGGGATTCACCCCTCCACTTT | CASSFGTGDSPLHF
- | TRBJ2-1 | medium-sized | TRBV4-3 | TGCGCCAGCAGCCAAGATTCCAGGGGCGCCTCTCTCATGAATGAGCAGTTCTTC | CASSQDSRGASLMNEQFF
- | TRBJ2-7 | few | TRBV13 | TGTGCCAGCAGCCGCTCCTCGGGCTGGTACGAGCAGTACTTC | CASSRSSGWYEQYF